A selection of T cell receptor beta chains follows, all from one sample in a study of blood T cell repertoires in COVID-19. Profiled with immunoSEQ multiplex PCR; TCRdb holds only in-frame clones, not every one. The table has 200,000 to 300,000 clones, around 90% seen once. The sequenced sample consisted of peripheral blood. These receptors were collected from a man aged 55 to 70 who had recovered from COVID-19. CDR3s include the opening cysteine and the closing phenylalanine or tryptophan. The order of the fields is clone size, D gene, V gene, J gene, CDR3 protein. D genes are given only for firm matches. Clone size is given for some rows only: seen once, a few or many times, or a class if the clone is expanded.

clone_size: -
d_call: TRBD1
v_call: TRBV6-6
j_call: TRBJ2-3
cdr3_aa: CASSLGQGSTDTQYF

clone_size: -
d_call: -
v_call: TRBV2
j_call: TRBJ2-3
cdr3_aa: CASMVQGGTDTQYF

clone_size: -
d_call: -
v_call: TRBV11-2
j_call: TRBJ1-6
cdr3_aa: CASSLVGGWGSPLHF

clone_size: -
d_call: TRBD2
v_call: TRBV20-1
j_call: TRBJ2-3
cdr3_aa: CSASGRGLARPDTQYF

clone_size: -
d_call: TRBD2
v_call: TRBV3-1/TRBV3-2
j_call: TRBJ2-5
cdr3_aa: CASSPRGVRETQYF

clone_size: -
d_call: -
v_call: TRBV5-5
j_call: TRBJ1-2
cdr3_aa: CASSPRERGYGYTF

clone_size: many
d_call: TRBD1
v_call: TRBV29-1
j_call: TRBJ1-2
cdr3_aa: CSVTDRGYGYTF

clone_size: -
d_call: -
v_call: TRBV2
j_call: TRBJ1-2
cdr3_aa: CASRADTGNYGYTF

clone_size: -
d_call: -
v_call: TRBV19
j_call: TRBJ1-6
cdr3_aa: CASSKSSPGTSYNSPLHF

clone_size: -
d_call: -
v_call: TRBV5-1
j_call: TRBJ2-7
cdr3_aa: CASSVGGAYEQYF

clone_size: few
d_call: TRBD1
v_call: TRBV5-1
j_call: TRBJ1-1
cdr3_aa: CASSPPTGTLNTEAFF

clone_size: -
d_call: TRBD2
v_call: TRBV19
j_call: TRBJ2-7
cdr3_aa: CASTPSGGLYEQYF

clone_size: -
d_call: TRBD1
v_call: TRBV5-6
j_call: TRBJ1-2
cdr3_aa: CASSRDRGFQEYGYTF

clone_size: -
d_call: -
v_call: TRBV23-1
j_call: TRBJ2-4
cdr3_aa: CASSRSPPTIAKNIQYF

clone_size: once
d_call: -
v_call: TRBV11-3
j_call: TRBJ1-2
cdr3_aa: CASSLVQRTNYGYTF

clone_size: many
d_call: TRBD1
v_call: TRBV5-5
j_call: TRBJ1-6
cdr3_aa: CASSLRQGYSPLHF

clone_size: -
d_call: TRBD1
v_call: TRBV7-9
j_call: TRBJ1-2
cdr3_aa: CASSLADRLYDGYTF

clone_size: few
d_call: -
v_call: TRBV6-1
j_call: TRBJ1-1
cdr3_aa: CASTRLGTEAFF

clone_size: -
d_call: -
v_call: TRBV7-9
j_call: TRBJ1-3
cdr3_aa: CASSFRKGGQSSGNTIYF

clone_size: -
d_call: TRBD1
v_call: TRBV13
j_call: TRBJ1-6
cdr3_aa: CASAPRGANSPLHF

clone_size: -
d_call: -
v_call: TRBV4-2
j_call: TRBJ1-4
cdr3_aa: CASSQEPRVEKEKLFF

clone_size: -
d_call: TRBD2
v_call: TRBV6-6
j_call: TRBJ2-7
cdr3_aa: CASSSRGVHEQYF

clone_size: -
d_call: -
v_call: TRBV7-2
j_call: TRBJ2-1
cdr3_aa: CASSLGQTYNEQFF

clone_size: -
d_call: TRBD1
v_call: TRBV5-1
j_call: TRBJ1-4
cdr3_aa: CASSGGGTATNEKLFF